This record covers a single TCR beta chain. Its antigen is unknown. A junction end diverges from the germline sequence, so it may reflect a read error. Germline CDR1 reads SNHLY; CDR2 reads FYNNEI. The CDR3 loop spans 13 amino acids. Once obtained from cultured CD4+ T cells, the DNA was sequenced using the Oncomine TCR Beta short-read assay. TCRdb re-derived calls from the PCR reads in MiXCR, one entry per CDR3 protein. The table includes around 19,000 distinct CDR3 sequences, roughly three fifths detected once. The sample is drawn from a study of vaccination and CD4 T cells after COVID-19. Regarding the study as a whole: A nonsignificant median increase from roughly 21 to 40 SARS-CoV-2-reactive clonotypes was observed.

Treatment in this sample: 10-day PBMC culture with coronavirus spike peptide pools or control peptides (ViraFEST assay). The gene calls are TRBV2 and TRBJ2-7; TRBD1 aligns across 7 bases. This specimen consisted of CD4+ T cells from blood, cultured in vitro, obtained after SARS-CoV-2 vaccination. The receptor's source is a human donor who had recovered from COVID-19. CDR3 loop: CASREGTAYEQYF. As DNA, the CDR3 is TGTGCCAGCAGGGAAGGGACAGCCTACGAGCAGTACTTC.